This TCR beta chain was found in a study of CD4 and CD8 cells across lung adenocarcinoma regions. Germline assignment: CDR1 SGDLS and CDR2 YYNGEE. The CDR3 is 13 amino acids. The patients had localized lung adenocarcinoma, a non-small cell subtype. From the PCR reads, TCRdb called clonotypes with MiXCR, one entry per CDR3 protein. The sample records tens of thousands of distinct CDR3 sequences, under 60% being singletons. V and J are TRBV9 and TRBJ2-1, with a weak D call TRBD2 (6 bases). The J call could be wrong; TRBJ2-5 is a better fit for the DNA end. The clonotype comes from a male donor with lung adenocarcinoma. The CD4 and CD8 labels of this study may be unreliable. What was sequenced was CD8+ T cells from the center of a lung tumor. In DNA form, the CDR3 reads TGTGCCAGCAGCGATGCCCCGGGGAGGCCCCAGTACTTC. This translates into CASSDAPGRPQYF.